These 18 T cell receptor beta chains were sequenced from one sample in a study of blood T cell repertoires in COVID-19. Assay: immunoSEQ multiplex PCR; the TCRdb copy retains only in-frame clones and omits some. The top ten hold over 1.5% of the sample, which has fewer than 45,000 clones, around 84% seen once. Material for sequencing was peripheral blood. The receptor source for this set is a man aged 55 to 70 with COVID-19, enrolled during active disease.

This rearrangement joins TRBV24-1 to TRBJ2-1; TRBD2 matches at 11 bases. Per the germline V gene, CDR1 is KGHDR and CDR2 is SFDVKD. V lost 3 bases to trimming and J lost 10 bases; unmatched junction nucleotides: 16. This CDR3 region has 18 residues. The CDR3 is CATSDPSPTSGIAGEQFF. The CDR3 DNA follows: TGTGCCACCAGTGATCCCTCACCGACTAGCGGGATAGCTGGGGAGCAGTTCTTC.

With regard to this clone: This CDR3 is also generated by other DNA sequences in the sample. This chain connects TRBV10-2 to TRBJ2-5; 8 bases align to TRBD1. The V segment lost 2 bases and the J segment 2 bases; nucleotides outside the gene matches: 4. This CDR3 has 15 residues. Germline lookup yields CDR1 WSHSY and CDR2 SAAADI. The DNA of the CDR3 is TGCGCCAGCAGTGAGCAGGGGGCGCGGCAAGAGACCCAGTACTTC. Translated: CASSEQGARQETQYF.

V gene TRBV6-5 combines with J gene TRBJ1-6, with a possible D match to TRBD1 (5 bases). The CDR3 has 13 residues. Trimming took 8 bases from V and 7 from J, leaving 12 bases between them. Germline V gene lookup returns CDR1 MNHEY and CDR2 SVGAGI. In DNA, the CDR3 is TGTGCCAGCGCATTGGGGGGGAATTCACCCCTCCACTTT. It is translated as CASALGGNSPLHF.

This chain joins TRBV19 and TRBJ1-6; no clear D gene. The CDR3 extends over 13 amino acids. Trimming left V 4 bases short and J 8 bases short, with 9 bases between. Germline loops: CDR1 LNHDA, CDR2 SQIVND (reference sequence). The DNA of the CDR3 is TGTGCCAGTAGTAACCGGAGGGATTCACCCCTCCACTTT. Its protein product is CASSNRRDSPLHF.

This chain links TRBV7-2 with TRBJ1-6; 7 positions agree with TRBD1. Trimming cost V 3 bases and J 0 bases; bases outside gene matches: 11. The germline V gene encodes CDR1 SGHTA and CDR2 FQGNSA. The CDR3 is 19 amino acids. CDR3 sequence (DNA): TGTGCCAGCAGCTTGACAGGGTTTCTCCTGAGCTCCTATAATTCACCCCTCCACTTT. It codes for CASSLTGFLLSSYNSPLHF.

The CDR3 coding sequence is TGTGCCATCAGTGCGGCCGGGAATGAGCAGTTCTTC. It is translated as CAISAAGNEQFF. The chain has TRBV10-3 and TRBJ2-1; D is unresolved. The CDR3 is made up of 12 amino acids. Germline V gene lookup returns CDR1 ENHRY and CDR2 SYGVKD. Trimming cost V 4 bases and J 7 bases, with 8 bases left between them.

V is TRBV5-1 and J is TRBJ1-2; 7 bases are shared with TRBD1. CDR3 length: 13 amino acids. Germline V gene sequence: CDR1 SGHRS, CDR2 YFSETQ. V was pared by 2 bases and J by 4 bases, with 2 bases of the junction left unmatched. As DNA, the CDR3 is TGCGCCAGCAGCTTTGGACAGGCCTATGGCTACACCTTC. It codes for CASSFGQAYGYTF.

This clone was observed a few times. The rearrangement uses TRBV5-1 and TRBJ1-2, with 8 nucleotides matching TRBD1. CDR3 length: 13 residues. CDR1 is SGHRS and CDR2 is YFSETQ in the germline V gene. J gave up 7 bases and V 0 bases, and 2 bases lay outside the gene matches. The CDR3 coding sequence is TGCGCCAGCAGCTTGGATGGACAGGGTGGCTACACCTTC. Translation gives CASSLDGQGGYTF.

V and J are TRBV18 and TRBJ2-3; D unclear. V was clipped by 1 base and J by 2 bases, with 4 bases between them. The CDR3 length is 13 residues. Germline CDR1 KGHSH, CDR2 LQKENI. The CDR3 protein is CASSPHSTDTQYF. CDR3 nucleotides: TGTGCCAGCTCACCACACTCCACAGATACGCAGTATTTT.

The rearrangement uses TRBV5-6 and TRBJ2-7; D may be TRBD1 (5 bases). CDR1 SGHDT and CDR2 YYEEEE come from the germline V gene. Trimming removed 2 bases at V and 2 bases at J, with 14 bases between. The CDR3 consists of 15 residues. The CDR3, as DNA: TGTGCCAGCAGCTTTACAAGGGGCTCTACCTACGAGCAGTACTTC. Translating it yields CASSFTRGSTYEQYF.

The rearrangement uses TRBV29-1 and TRBJ2-5, with a possible D match to TRBD1 (6 bases). Germline assignment: CDR1 SQVTM and CDR2 ANQGSEA. V lost 3 bases to trimming and J lost 4 bases, with 12 bases between them. The CDR3 sequence is 13 residues long. CDR3 region: CSVDGRGGETQYF. The DNA of the CDR3 is TGCAGCGTTGACGGCAGGGGTGGAGAGACCCAGTACTTC.

CDR3 sequence (DNA): TGCAGTGCTTTGAGGTTGGCTGAAGCTTTCTTT. Translation: CSALRLAEAFF. The rearrangement uses TRBV20-1 and TRBJ1-1, with D unresolved. V was shortened by 5 bases and J by 6 bases, with 10 bases between the two germline ends. Germline V gives CDR1 DFQATT, CDR2 SNEGSKA (reference sequence). This CDR3 is built from 11 residues.

The genes are TRBV20-1 and TRBJ1-2; D call uncertain. Germline values: CDR1 DFQATT, CDR2 SNEGSKA (reference sequence). V was trimmed by 3 bases and J by 13 bases, leaving 9 bases between them. This CDR3 has 9 residues. The CDR3, as DNA: TGCAGTGCTAGGGAGGCAGGCACCTTC. Amino acid sequence: CSAREAGTF.

The CDR3 sequence: CASSGQGRSNQPQHF. CDR3 coding DNA: TGTGCCAGCAGCGGACAGGGCCGTAGCAATCAGCCCCAGCATTTT. The chain couples TRBV21-1 to TRBJ1-5; the table's D call, TRBD1, was not checked against the DNA. TRBV21-1 is a pseudogene. The CDR3 contains 15 residues.

The V call is TRBV6-5, the J call TRBJ1-1, with 7 positions matching TRBD1. The CDR3 has 15 residues. Germline CDR1 reads MNHEY; CDR2 reads SVGAGI. V trimming: 7 bases; J trimming: 5 bases; junction bases outside the gene matches: 13. CDR3 in amino acids: CASTNRGHLMTEAFF. DNA for the CDR3: TGTGCCAGCACGAACAGGGGACACCTCATGACTGAAGCTTTCTTT.

V and J are TRBV28 and TRBJ2-1; no definite D call. V dropped 2 bases and J dropped 2 bases, with 7 bases sitting between them. The CDR3 is made up of 14 amino acids. Germline V gives CDR1 MDHEN, CDR2 SYDVKM. The CDR3 spells CASSLEQTYNEQFF. CDR3 bases: TGTGCCAGCAGTTTAGAGCAAACCTACAATGAGCAGTTCTTC.

The chain employs TRBV5-1 and TRBJ2-7; TRBD2 matches at 7 bases. The V segment lost 3 bases and the J segment 4 bases; nucleotides outside the gene matches: 7. This CDR3 region has 14 residues. Germline CDR1 SGHRS, CDR2 YFSETQ. Here the CDR3 DNA reads TGCGCCAGCAGCTCGGGGGGACGGACATACGAGCAGTACTTC. As protein: CASSSGGRTYEQYF.

V and J are TRBV6-6 and TRBJ2-1; 7 bases are a match to TRBD2. The ends lost 7 bases at V and 5 bases at J; junction bases unmatched: 8. The CDR3 has 14 amino acids. In germline, CDR1 is MNHNY, CDR2 SVGAGI (reference sequence). The CDR3 DNA is TGTGCCAGCACACCTAGCGGAGCTAACAATGAGCAGTTCTTC. Translating it yields CASTPSGANNEQFF.